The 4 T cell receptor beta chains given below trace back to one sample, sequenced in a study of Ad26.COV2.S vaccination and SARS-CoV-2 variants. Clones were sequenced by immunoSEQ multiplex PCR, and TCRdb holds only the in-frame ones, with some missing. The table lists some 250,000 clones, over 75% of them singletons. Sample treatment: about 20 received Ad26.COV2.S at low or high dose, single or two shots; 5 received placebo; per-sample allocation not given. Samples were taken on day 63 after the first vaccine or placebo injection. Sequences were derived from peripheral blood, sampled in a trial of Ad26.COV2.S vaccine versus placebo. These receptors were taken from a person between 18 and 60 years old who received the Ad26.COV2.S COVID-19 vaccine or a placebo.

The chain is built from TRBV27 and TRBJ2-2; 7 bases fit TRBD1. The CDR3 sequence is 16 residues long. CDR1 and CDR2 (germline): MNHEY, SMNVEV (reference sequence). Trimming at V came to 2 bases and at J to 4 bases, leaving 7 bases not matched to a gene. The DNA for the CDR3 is TGTGCCAGCAGTTTACTCCGACAGGGTCCCACCGGGGAGCTGTTTTTT. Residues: CASSLLRQGPTGELFF.

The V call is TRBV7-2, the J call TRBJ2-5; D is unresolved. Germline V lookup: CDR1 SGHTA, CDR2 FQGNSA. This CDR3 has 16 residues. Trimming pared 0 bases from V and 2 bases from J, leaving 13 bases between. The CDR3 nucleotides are TGTGCCAGCAGCTTAGCTAGCTCCGATTTACAAGAGACCCAGTACTTC. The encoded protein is CASSLASSDLQETQYF.

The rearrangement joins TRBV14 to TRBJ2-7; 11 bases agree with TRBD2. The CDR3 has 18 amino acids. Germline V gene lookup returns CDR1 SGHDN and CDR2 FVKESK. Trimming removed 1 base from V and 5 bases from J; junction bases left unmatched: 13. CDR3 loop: CASSQVRGPSGRRNEQYF. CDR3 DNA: TGTGCCAGCAGCCAAGTGAGAGGACCTAGCGGGAGGAGGAACGAGCAGTACTTC. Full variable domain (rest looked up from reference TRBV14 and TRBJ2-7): EAGVTQFPSHSVIEKGQTVTLRCDPISGHDNLYWYRRVMGKEIKFLLHFVKESKQDESGMPNNRFLAERTGGTYSTLKVQPAELEDSGVYFCASSQVRGPSGRRNEQYFGPGTRLTVT.

DNA of the CDR3: TGTGCCAGCAGCGGGACCAGGGGGAATTCGGCTGGAAACACCATATATTTT. Protein: CASSGTRGNSAGNTIYF. The chain combines TRBV5-4 with TRBJ1-3, with 7 bases that match TRBD1. There are 17 residues in the CDR3. The germline CDR1 and CDR2 sequences are SGHNT and YYREEE (reference sequence). V shed 4 bases, J shed 2 bases, and the junction held 12 bases outside the gene matches.